Following are 3 T cell receptor beta chains from one sample sequenced in a study of CXCR3-negative and CXCR3-positive naive CD8 T cells. All TRB cDNA libraries came from 5' RACE performed with UMI labels. TCRdb derives one entry per CDR3 protein from the 5' RACE reads, leaving out DNA. This sample carries about 98,000 distinct CDR3 sequences, with roughly 1.1% going to the ten biggest clones. Study-level results: Against CXCR3-negative naive cells, CXCR3-positive naive cells showed more hydrophobic TRB CDR3s.

Which antigens these TCRs recognize remains unknown. Sequenced material: naive CXCR3+ CD8+ T cells from blood. Subset given: CD45RO-CCR7+CD27+CD95- naive CD8+ T cells expressing CXCR3 (TNR3+). These receptors originate from a human donor in good health. Some clones in this sample may be carry-over from other donors' samples.

The V gene is TRBV27, the J gene TRBJ2-1. The CDR3 consists of 11 residues. Germline CDR1 reads MNHEY; CDR2 reads SMNVEV (reference sequence). The CDR3 protein is CASILYNEQFF.

The chain joins TRBV6-2 or TRBV6-3 to TRBJ2-7; TCRdb selects TRBD1, and the lack of DNA leaves this call unchecked. In germline, CDR1 is MNHEY, CDR2 SVGEGT. CDR3 length equals 12 residues. CDR3 in amino acids: CASSQDRYEQYF.

The CDR3 loop reads CASSPPRQGPTNEKLFF. The V and J genes are TRBV7-9 and TRBJ1-4; absent DNA, TCRdb's TRBD1 call cannot be checked. Germline assignment: CDR1 SEHNR and CDR2 FQNEAQ (reference sequence). The CDR3 totals 17 residues.